This T cell receptor (beta chain) is from a study of blood T cell repertoires in COVID-19 (dated by TCRdb to 2018 to 2020). Concerning the study at large: Samples covering the acute and convalescent phases of COVID-19 were provided by collaborators in the United States, Italy and Spain. The material from the prospective study consisted of cDNA or gDNA derived from T cells, B-cell-depleted T cells, or PBMCs. The dataset comprised deeply sampled blood TCRbeta repertoires from subjects exposed to, actively infected with, or recovered from COVID-19. The repertoires were released in a freely available public database meant as a resource for research on the immune response to SARS-CoV-2. Samples came from the ongoing ImmuneRACE study (first 160 participants) plus 1,254 subjects from 6 global collaborators. Sample metadata almost always included a de-identified subject ID, COVID-19 status, age in years and sex. Where available, HLA class I and class II types were taken from metadata supplied by the sample provider and were not determined by assay-based typing.

The CDR3 contains 16 residues, cysteine and phenylalanine counted. This entry keeps only the CDR3 DNA: 48 bases, framed from base 1. Reading the germline V gene (reference sequence) gives CDR1 LNHDA and CDR2 SQIVND. Trimming takes 7 bases off V and 1 base off J; junction bases not matched to a gene: 9. With respect to this clone: The target of this receptor is not known. Base qualities were left out, and no much larger clone turns up one base away.

Each collaborating institution followed its own protocols to collect whole blood in K2EDTA tubes. For TCRbeta analysis, collaborator samples were shipped as frozen whole blood, as isolated PBMCs, or as DNA extracted from either sample type. The study at large found these results: The quantity of clinical and demographic metadata differed by source and by participant and was supplied without curation.

TCRbeta CDR3 regions were amplified from genomic DNA using the immunoSEQ Assay, a bias-controlled multiplex PCR. The original methods were these. Within the assay, amplification of reference gene primers was used to estimate how many nucleated cells each sample contained. To quantify the absolute abundance of each unique TCRbeta CDR3 rearrangement, sequence reads were collapsed and filtered. For each sample, productive Simpson clonality was calculated as the square root of Simpson's diversity index over productive rearrangements. TCRdb stores this immuneACCESS table with in-frame sequences only. Part of the clones is absent; in the studies checked, under half of the shortfall reflects unresolved V genes, and no reason is known for the rest. The D gene and trimming were derived from the DNA, and the V and J assignments and clone size from that table. Across this sample there are 60,000 to 70,000 clones, with 80% to 85% seen only once. Roughly 39% of the sample is in the top ten clones.

Sequencing input: peripheral blood. Recombination connected TRBV19 to TRBJ1-1; 10 of the junction bases match TRBD1. This sequence originates from a human donor in a cohort sampled during active COVID-19. The CDR3 loop reads CASKPGQGEPNTEAFF. The DNA reads as follows: TGTGCCAGTAAACCTGGACAGGGGGAGCCGAACACTGAAGCTTTCTTT.